Listed below are T cell receptor beta chains from one sample, sequenced in a study of Ad26.COV2.S vaccination and SARS-CoV-2 variants. Produced via immunoSEQ multiplex PCR; TCRdb's table is partial and in-frame only. The data contain 300,000 to 350,000 clones, around 90% of them singletons. This specimen was peripheral blood, taken in a trial of Ad26.COV2.S vaccine versus placebo. The receptors here all came from a person between 18 and 65 years old who received the Ad26.COV2.S COVID-19 vaccine or a placebo. Both conserved end residues are part of each CDR3. D genes are given only for firm matches. A row's size may be missing; if present it is once, few, many or a size class.

>TRBJ2-1|-|TRBV20-1|11|-
CSVVRGGKQFF
TGCAGTGTTGTTCGTGGGGGGAAGCAGTTCTTC
>TRBJ2-7|-|TRBV4-1|16|TRBD1
CASSRPAGTGNYEQYF
TGCGCCAGCAGCCGACCAGCCGGGACAGGGAATTACGAGCAGTACTTC
>TRBJ1-5|few|TRBV5-8|16|-
CASSPLAGRGNQPQHF
TGTGCCAGCAGCCCCTTGGCCGGTCGGGGAAATCAGCCCCAGCATTTT
>TRBJ2-2|-|TRBV7-2|13|-
CASSLTNTGELFF
TGTGCCAGCAGCTTAACCAACACCGGGGAGCTGTTTTTT
>TRBJ2-3|-|TRBV5-1|16|-
CASSLGRGQSTDTQYF
TGCGCCAGCAGCTTGGGCCGGGGTCAAAGCACAGATACGCAGTATTTT
>TRBJ1-1|-|TRBV15|15|-
CATSRDPGRGLEAFF
TGTGCCACCAGCAGAGATCCCGGAAGGGGTCTTGAAGCTTTCTTT
>TRBJ1-6|-|TRBV6-5|14|-
CASSYMGPNSPLHF
TGTGCCAGCAGTTACATGGGGCCGAATTCACCCCTCCACTTT
>TRBJ1-4|-|TRBV12-3/TRBV12-4|11|-
CASREGEKLFF
TGTGCCAGTCGAGAGGGTGAAAAACTGTTTTTT
>TRBJ1-3|-|TRBV12-5|17|TRBD1
CASGQLGQGDSGNTIYF
TGTGCTAGTGGTCAACTGGGCCAGGGGGATTCTGGAAACACCATATATTTT
>TRBJ1-1|-|TRBV14|13|-
CASSQVGNTEAFF
TGTGCCAGCAGCCAAGTTGGGAACACTGAAGCTTTCTTT
>TRBJ1-2|-|TRBV27|14|-
CASSFLGAGYGYTF
TGTGCCAGCAGTTTTCTGGGGGCAGGCTATGGCTACACCTTC
>TRBJ2-5|-|TRBV2|18|TRBD2
CASSEVLAGGRWQETQYF
TGTGCCAGCAGTGAGGTCCTAGCGGGAGGTCGGTGGCAAGAGACCCAGTACTTC
>TRBJ1-1|-|TRBV18|15|TRBD1
CASSASTGLQTEAFF
TGTGCCAGCTCAGCCTCGACAGGGTTGCAGACTGAAGCTTTCTTT
>TRBJ2-1|-|TRBV7-3|14|TRBD2
CASSRTSGLNEQFF
TGTGCCAGCAGTAGGACTAGCGGCCTCAATGAGCAGTTCTTC
>TRBJ2-2|-|TRBV5-4|15|TRBD2
CASSFRGGIAGELFF
TGTGCCAGCAGCTTCCGCGGGGGGATTGCCGGGGAGCTGTTTTTT
>TRBJ2-7|-|TRBV12-1|16|-
CASSFHRGKDSYEQYF
TGTGCCAGCAGCTTTCACCGGGGGAAGGACTCCTACGAGCAGTACTTC
>TRBJ2-2|-|TRBV19|15|TRBD2
CASTIEDGRSGELFF
TGTGCCAGTACCATAGAGGACGGGAGGTCCGGGGAGCTGTTTTTT
>TRBJ2-5|once|TRBV9|13|-
CASSVRPLETQYF
TGTGCCAGCAGCGTACGGCCCCTAGAGACCCAGTACTTC
>TRBJ2-1|-|TRBV7-7|13|TRBD1
CASSRDSYNEQFF
TGTGCTAGCAGCCGGGACAGTTACAATGAGCAGTTCTTC
>TRBJ2-3|-|TRBV28|15|-
CASSRWGSSTDTQYF
TGTGCCAGCAGTCGTTGGGGGAGTAGCACAGATACGCAGTATTTT
>TRBJ1-6|-|TRBV2|15|TRBD1
CASSERDSYNSPLHF
TGTGCCAGCAGCGAACGGGACAGTTATAATTCACCCCTCCACTTT
>TRBJ1-1|-|TRBV5-4|14|-
CASSLADGVAEAFF
TGTGCCAGCAGCTTGGCCGATGGGGTCGCTGAAGCTTTCTTT
>TRBJ2-5|-|TRBV29-1|11|TRBD1
CSGGQQETQYF
TGCAGCGGGGGACAGCAAGAGACCCAGTACTTC
>TRBJ1-2|-|TRBV30|13|-
CAWSTKQGSGYTF
TGTGCCTGGAGTACTAAACAGGGAAGTGGCTACACCTTC
>TRBJ1-2|-|TRBV28|14|-
CASSPDLNFYGYTF
TGTGCCAGCAGTCCCGATCTGAATTTCTATGGCTACACCTTC
>TRBJ2-3|-|TRBV24-1|14|-
CATSESGGTDTQYF
TGTGCCACCAGTGAGTCTGGAGGCACAGATACGCAGTATTTT
>TRBJ1-4|-|TRBV9|16|TRBD1
CASSVGLRTGVEKLFF
TGTGCCAGCAGCGTAGGGTTGAGGACAGGGGTGGAAAAACTGTTTTTT
>TRBJ1-6|once|TRBV7-2|15|-
CASSLVQGRHSPLHF
TGTGCCAGCAGCTTAGTCCAGGGTCGGCATTCACCCCTCCACTTT
>TRBJ2-7|once|TRBV27|15|-
CASRDTTKTFEEQYF
TGTGCCAGCAGGGACACTACCAAAACTTTTGAAGAGCAGTACTTC
>TRBJ2-5|-|TRBV7-3|13|-
CASSLTRGETQYF
TGTGCCAGCAGCTTAACCAGAGGGGAGACCCAGTACTTC
>TRBJ2-4|-|TRBV7-2|13|-
CASSLGGINIQYF
TGTGCCAGCAGCTTAGGAGGGATTAACATTCAGTACTTC
>TRBJ1-2|-|TRBV7-9|14|TRBD1
CASSSGQARYGYTF
TGTGCCAGCAGCTCCGGACAGGCGCGTTATGGCTACACCTTC
>TRBJ2-2|once|TRBV9|16|TRBD2
CASSVAGTSSPGELFF
TGTGCCAGCAGCGTAGCGGGGACTAGCTCTCCCGGGGAGCTGTTTTTT
>TRBJ2-1|-|TRBV19|17|-
CASISPVFGDGYNEQFF
-
>TRBJ2-1|-|TRBV5-4|17|TRBD2
CASSLVGTGTSGDEQFF
TGTGCCAGCAGCTTAGTCGGAACCGGGACTAGCGGGGATGAGCAGTTCTTC
>TRBJ2-1|-|TRBV6-2/TRBV6-3|17|-
CASSYGGTRGIYNEQFF
TGTGCCAGCAGTTACGGAGGGACTCGCGGGATATACAATGAGCAGTTCTTC
>TRBJ1-4|-|TRBV5-1|14|TRBD1
CASSPGQGNEKLFF
TGCGCCAGCAGCCCGGGACAGGGTAATGAAAAACTGTTTTTT
>TRBJ1-6|-|TRBV10-3|15|-
CAISEGYAIDSPLHF
TGTGCCATCAGTGAGGGGTATGCTATTGATTCACCCCTCCACTTT
>TRBJ2-1|-|TRBV7-9|12|-
CAVQREYNEQFF
TGTGCCGTACAGAGGGAGTACAATGAGCAGTTCTTC
>TRBJ2-7|-|TRBV18|15|TRBD1
CASSPVGQGDLEQYF
TGTGCCAGCTCACCGGTGGGACAGGGGGATCTCGAGCAGTACTTC
>TRBJ1-4|-|TRBV2|12|-
CATKLNIEKLFF
TGTGCCACCAAGCTGAACATTGAAAAACTGTTTTTT
>TRBJ2-5|-|TRBV6-5|14|-
CASSPWAGVETQYF
TGTGCCAGCAGTCCATGGGCAGGGGTGGAGACCCAGTACTTC
>TRBJ2-1|-|TRBV7-3|15|-
CASSQFLGRYNEQFF
TGTGCCAGCAGCCAGTTTTTAGGACGTTACAATGAGCAGTTCTTC
>TRBJ1-5|-|TRBV28|17|-
CASSSLNRGSKDQPQHF
TGTGCCAGCAGTTCGCTTAACCGGGGCAGCAAGGATCAGCCCCAGCATTTT
>TRBJ2-1|-|TRBV19|16|TRBD2
CASSLRTSGDYNEQFF
TGTGCCAGTAGTTTAAGGACTAGCGGGGATTACAATGAGCAGTTCTTC
>TRBJ1-1|-|TRBV6-2/TRBV6-3|13|-
CASSYLGNNEAFF
TGTGCCAGCAGTTATCTGGGGAACAATGAAGCTTTCTTT
>TRBJ2-7|-|TRBV10-3|14|-
CAITPGGARGEQYF
TGTGCCATCACCCCAGGAGGGGCTAGGGGCGAGCAGTACTTC
>TRBJ1-2|-|TRBV11-2|13|-
CASSPDPNYGYTF
TGTGCCAGCAGCCCAGATCCTAACTATGGCTACACCTTC
>TRBJ1-1|-|TRBV7-3|13|-
CASSSLPNTEAFF
TGTGCCAGCAGCTCGCTCCCGAACACTGAAGCTTTCTTT
>TRBJ2-1|-|TRBV6-4|16|TRBD2
CASSESLAGGYNEQFF
TGTGCCAGCAGTGAATCTCTAGCGGGAGGCTACAATGAGCAGTTCTTC
>TRBJ2-1|-|TRBV19|16|-
CASSRWEATSYNEQFF
TGTGCCAGTAGTAGATGGGAAGCCACCTCCTACAATGAGCAGTTCTTC
>TRBJ2-5|-|TRBV27|14|-
CASKESGRENTQYF
TGTGCCAGCAAGGAAAGCGGGCGGGAAAACACCCAGTACTTC
>TRBJ2-1|few|TRBV28|16|-
CASRQGPGSSYNEQFF
TGTGCCAGCAGGCAGGGACCGGGCAGCTCCTACAATGAGCAGTTCTTC
>TRBJ2-7|-|TRBV7-2|15|TRBD2
CASSLGGLAGGEQYF
TGTGCCAGCAGCTTAGGGGGTCTAGCGGGAGGCGAGCAGTACTTC
>TRBJ1-1|-|TRBV10-3|12|-
CAIGFTSTEAFF
TGTGCCATCGGCTTTACGAGCACTGAAGCTTTCTTT
>TRBJ1-5|-|TRBV30|14|-
CALVAGGGNQPQHF
TGTGCTCTGGTAGCTGGGGGCGGTAATCAGCCCCAGCATTTT
>TRBJ2-2|-|TRBV3-1/TRBV3-2|17|-
CASSQDLAATNTGELFF
TGTGCCAGCAGCCAAGATTTGGCGGCCACGAACACCGGGGAGCTGTTTTTT